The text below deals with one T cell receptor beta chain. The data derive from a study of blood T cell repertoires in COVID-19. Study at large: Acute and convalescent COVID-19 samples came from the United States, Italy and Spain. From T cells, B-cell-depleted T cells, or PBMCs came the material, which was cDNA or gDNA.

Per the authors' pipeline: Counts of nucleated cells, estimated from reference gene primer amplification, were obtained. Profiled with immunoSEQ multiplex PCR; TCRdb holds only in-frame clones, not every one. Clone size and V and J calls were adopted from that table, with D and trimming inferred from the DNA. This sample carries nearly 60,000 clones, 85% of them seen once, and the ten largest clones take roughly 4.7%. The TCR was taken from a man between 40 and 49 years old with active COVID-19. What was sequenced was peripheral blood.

CDR3 sequence reads: CASSGLAGGIGTQYF. The CDR3 DNA reads TGTGCCAGCAGTGGGCTAGCGGGAGGAATAGGTACGCAGTATTTT. The rearrangement links TRBV6-4 to TRBJ2-3, with 11 bases identical to TRBD2. After removal of 4 bases from V and 8 bases from J, the junction contained 8 bases not matched to a gene. Germline values: CDR1 MRHNA, CDR2 SNTAGT. This CDR3 is 15 amino acids long.